The T cell receptor beta chain described here comes from a study of blood T cell repertoires in COVID-19. Original processing notes: Amplifying reference gene primers gave estimates of nucleated cell counts. TCRdb's table, derived via immunoSEQ multiplex PCR, lists solely in-frame clones and lacks some. V and J calls and clone size are as listed in that table; D and trimming were resolved from the DNA. The data show over 250,000 clones, roughly 88% seen once. Sequenced: peripheral blood. This TCR derives from a woman aged 65 to 85 with acute or convalescent COVID-19.

The CDR3 nucleotides are TGTGCCAGCCGAGGTGGAAAATTGGGGACAGGGGGCTTCTGGAGCTCCTATAATTCACCCCTCCACTTT. It encodes CASRGGKLGTGGFWSSYNSPLHF. The gene calls are TRBV27 and TRBJ1-6; 12 positions match TRBD1. Trimming cost V 8 bases and J 0 bases; bases outside gene matches: 23. Germline CDR1 MNHEY, CDR2 SMNVEV (reference sequence). The CDR3 is made up of 23 amino acids.